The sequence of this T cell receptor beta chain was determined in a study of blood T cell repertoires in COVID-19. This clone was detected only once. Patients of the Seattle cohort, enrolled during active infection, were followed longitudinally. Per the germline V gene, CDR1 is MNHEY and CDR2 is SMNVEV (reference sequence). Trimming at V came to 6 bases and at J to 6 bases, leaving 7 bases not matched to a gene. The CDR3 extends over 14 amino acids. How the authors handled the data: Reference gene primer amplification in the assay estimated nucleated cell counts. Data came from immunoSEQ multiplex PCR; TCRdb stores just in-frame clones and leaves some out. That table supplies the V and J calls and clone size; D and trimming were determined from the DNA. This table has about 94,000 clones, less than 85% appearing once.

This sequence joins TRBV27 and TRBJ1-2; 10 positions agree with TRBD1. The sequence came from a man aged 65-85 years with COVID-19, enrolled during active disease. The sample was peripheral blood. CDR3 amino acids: CASRTGTGVDGYTF. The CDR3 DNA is TGTGCCAGCAGAACCGGGACAGGGGTGGATGGCTACACCTTC.